These T cell receptor beta chains were read from a single sample in a study of cytomegalovirus exposure and HLA in healthy donors. TCRdb keeps only in-frame clones here, not all; method: immunoSEQ multiplex PCR. The sample has some 190,000 clones; 85% are singletons. Sequenced material: PBMCs. The receptors stem from a boy between 2 and 10 years old in good health and CMV-seronegative. The CDR3 runs from the conserved cysteine through the conserved F or W. A D gene is named only where the DNA matches it firmly. Clone size, where shown, is once, few, many, or a class for clones that have expanded.

>NA|TRBV28|NA|TRBJ1-4
CASSWRINEKLFF
TGTGCCAGCAGTTGGAGGATAAATGAAAAACTGTTTTTT
>NA|TRBV11-3|NA|TRBJ2-7
CASSSGTSYEQYF
TGTGCCAGCAGCTCCGGGACATCCTACGAGCAGTACTTC
>once|TRBV18|NA|TRBJ2-7
CASSPEGLIYEQYF
TGTGCCAGCTCACCTGAGGGACTGATCTACGAGCAGTACTTC
>NA|TRBV5-6|NA|TRBJ2-7
CASSARTYEQYF
TGTGCCAGCAGCGCTAGAACCTACGAGCAGTACTTC
>NA|TRBV4-1|TRBD2|TRBJ2-5
CASSQNGPAGVQETQYF
TGCGCCAGCAGCCAAAACGGCCCAGCGGGGGTTCAAGAGACCCAGTACTTC
>NA|TRBV11-2|NA|TRBJ1-3
CASSPRSSGNTIYF
TGTGCCAGCAGCCCCCGGAGCTCTGGAAACACCATATATTTT
>few|TRBV6-6|TRBD1|TRBJ1-5
CASSYSTGTGNQPQHF
TGTGCCAGCAGTTACTCGACCGGGACAGGCAATCAGCCCCAGCATTTT
>NA|TRBV12-5|TRBD2|TRBJ2-3
CASAGTSGADTQYF
TGTGCTAGTGCCGGGACTAGCGGGGCAGATACGCAGTATTTT
>NA|TRBV7-6|TRBD2|TRBJ2-3
CASSLELAGGLGDTQYF
TGTGCCAGCAGCTTAGAACTAGCGGGAGGCCTCGGAGATACGCAGTATTTT
>NA|TRBV28|TRBD1|TRBJ1-2
CASSLQDRENYGYTF
TGTGCCAGCAGTTTACAGGACAGGGAAAACTATGGCTACACCTTC
>NA|TRBV6-6|NA|TRBJ2-2
CASSYVGVKAGELFF
TGTGCCAGCAGTTACGTAGGGGTTAAGGCCGGGGAGCTGTTTTTT
>NA|TRBV10-3|TRBD2|TRBJ2-5
CAISKLAGGPGETQYF
TGTGCCATCAGCAAACTAGCGGGGGGGCCTGGAGAGACCCAGTACTTC
>NA|TRBV30|NA|TRBJ1-1
CAWIRPGTEAFF
TGTGCCTGGATCCGACCGGGCACTGAAGCTTTCTTT